The 29 T cell receptor beta chains in this list originate from one sample, sequenced in a study of shared clonotypes between healthy human individuals. Sequenced by immunoSEQ multiplex PCR; TCRdb stores in-frame clones only, minus some. The sample lists 150,000 to 200,000 clones; just under 95% were seen once. The sequencing sample was made of naive CD4+ T cells sorted from blood. Subset denoted: CD45RA+ positively selected. The receptor source for this set is a woman younger than 45 in good health.

The V call is TRBV6-6, the J call TRBJ1-1, with 10 bases lining up with TRBD1. The CDR3 totals 16 residues. Unmatched junction bases numbered 4, after V lost 2 bases and J lost 1 base. CDR1 and CDR2 from the germline V gene are MNHNY and SVGAGI (reference sequence). CDR3 in DNA: TGTGCCAGCAGTTACCGGACAGGGGGTCCGAACACTGAAGCTTTCTTT. Its protein is CASSYRTGGPNTEAFF.

This chain uses TRBV4-1 with TRBJ1-1, with D hard to call. Trimming removed 1 base from V and 0 bases from J, with 15 bases in between. CDR1 and CDR2 from the germline V gene are MGHRA and YSYEKL. CDR3 size: 17 residues. This CDR3 is CASSQGWILIMNTEAFF. The DNA of the CDR3 is TGCGCCAGCAGCCAAGGGTGGATCCTGATCATGAACACTGAAGCTTTCTTT.

The chain couples TRBV28 to TRBJ1-6; D is perhaps TRBD1 (5 bases). V dropped 4 bases and J dropped 9 bases, with 13 bases sitting between them. Germline V gene data show CDR1 as MDHEN and CDR2 as SYDVKM. The CDR3 is made up of 14 amino acids. This CDR3 reads CASSSGPGPSPLHF. The CDR3, as DNA: TGTGCCAGCAGTTCAGGTCCGGGACCTTCACCCCTCCACTTT.

The rearrangement joins TRBV5-1 to TRBJ2-2, with D tentatively TRBD2 (6 bases). Germline assignment: CDR1 SGHRS and CDR2 YFSETQ. The CDR3 is 16 amino acids. V gave up 0 bases and J gave up 2 bases, with 11 bases separating them. CDR3 in amino acids: CASSLVIGLNTGELFF. The CDR3 region has the DNA TGCGCCAGCAGCTTGGTTATTGGACTAAACACCGGGGAGCTGTTTTTT.

This chain connects TRBV6-1 to TRBJ1-5; TRBD1 matches at 7 bases. V trimming: 2 bases; J trimming: 5 bases; junction bases outside the gene matches: 15. This CDR3 spans 18 amino acids. CDR1 and CDR2 (germline): MNHNS, SASEGT. This CDR3 is CASSEREVKRGGHQPQHF. The CDR3 DNA is TGTGCCAGCAGTGAAAGAGAAGTTAAACGAGGGGGCCATCAGCCCCAGCATTTT.

This chain links TRBV19 with TRBJ2-6; TRBD1 might be the D (6 bases). V was shortened by 7 bases and J by 0 bases, with 22 bases between the two germline ends. Germline values: CDR1 LNHDA, CDR2 SQIVND (reference sequence). CDR3 length: 19 residues. CDR3 sequence (DNA): TGTGCCAGTAAATGGAAATGGGACACTTCTATCTCTGGGGCCAACGTCCTGACTTTC. This encodes CASKWKWDTSISGANVLTF.

The gene calls are TRBV20-1 and TRBJ1-2; D unclear. Germline V gives CDR1 DFQATT, CDR2 SNEGSKA (reference sequence). The V end was cut by 4 bases, the J end by 7 bases, with 10 bases between. CDR3 size: 11 residues. CDR3 sequence: CSATTTGGYTF. The CDR3 nucleotides read TGCAGTGCTACCACTACGGGTGGCTACACCTTC.

This sequence joins TRBV2 and TRBJ2-7; D is uncertain. Between the trimmed V and J ends, which lost 6 bases and 4 bases, there was a span of 10 bases. The CDR3 sequence is 12 residues long. Germline V CDR1 and CDR2: SNHLY, FYNNEI. DNA of the CDR3: TGTGCCAGCAGCCCCGACCTGTACGAGCAGTACTTC. Translation: CASSPDLYEQYF.

This sequence joins TRBV18 and TRBJ2-3, with 7 bases aligning to TRBD1. J was trimmed by 5 bases and V by 1 base; bases with no gene match: 12. Germline V gene sequence: CDR1 KGHSH, CDR2 LQKENI. The CDR3 contains 17 residues. The CDR3 DNA reads TGTGCCAGCTCACCACAAAAGACAGGGACCGGTCAAGATACGCAGTATTTT. Translation: CASSPQKTGTGQDTQYF.

This chain links TRBV4-1 with TRBJ2-3; the match to TRBD2 covers 9 bases. Germline V gene sequence: CDR1 MGHRA, CDR2 YSYEKL. V lost 3 bases and J lost 0; bases outside the gene matches: 10. The CDR3 contains 18 residues. The CDR3 DNA reads TGCGCCAGCAGCCAGGAAATACTAGCGGGCGCTAGCACAGATACGCAGTATTTT. This codes for CASSQEILAGASTDTQYF.

This clone has only one observation. The chain uses TRBV2 and TRBJ2-5; TRBD2 is a possible D gene (6 bases). The DNA end favors TRBJ2-7, so the J call may be wrong. The CDR3 runs 18 residues. Germline V gene sequence: CDR1 SNHLY, CDR2 FYNNEI. Here the CDR3 DNA reads TGTGCCAGCAGGACCACACACAGACTAGGTTGGAGCTCCTACGAGCAGTACTTC. Its protein product is CASRTTHRLGWSSYEQYF.

V usage is TRBV2 and J usage is TRBJ2-5, with a weak D call TRBD2 (5 bases). Germline V CDR1 and CDR2: SNHLY, FYNNEI. The CDR3 extends over 14 amino acids. Trimming pared 0 bases from V and 5 bases from J, leaving 10 bases between. CDR3: CASSEALAGETQYF. The CDR3 region has the DNA TGTGCCAGCAGTGAAGCGCTAGCCGGGGAGACCCAGTACTTC.

In this sample, this clone turned up a few times. V and J are TRBV6-1 and TRBJ1-5; D is unclear. V was trimmed by 7 bases and J by 0 bases, leaving 13 bases between them. CDR3 size: 15 residues. Germline CDR1 reads MNHNS; CDR2 reads SASEGT. The CDR3 region is CASISAVYSNQPQHF. As DNA, the CDR3 is TGTGCCAGCATCTCGGCAGTTTATAGCAATCAGCCCCAGCATTTT.

The chain is built from TRBV2 and TRBJ1-2; 8 nucleotides align to TRBD1. V was pared by 4 bases and J by 2 bases, with 6 bases of the junction left unmatched. This CDR3 has 15 amino acids. Looked up from germline, CDR1 is SNHLY and CDR2 is FYNNEI. The CDR3 is CASSAYGTGNYGYTF. CDR3 sequence (DNA): TGTGCCAGCAGTGCCTACGGGACAGGCAACTATGGCTACACCTTC.

The V gene is TRBV28, the J gene TRBJ1-1; D is possibly TRBD1 (5 bases). Trimming pared 6 bases from V and 3 bases from J, leaving 17 bases between. Germline assignment: CDR1 MDHEN and CDR2 SYDVKM. The CDR3 totals 15 residues. The CDR3 spells CASSSGGVWDTEAFF. The CDR3 region has the DNA TGTGCCAGCAGCTCGGGGGGGGTCTGGGACACTGAAGCTTTCTTT.

This chain connects TRBV5-1 to TRBJ1-1; 7 bases are shared with TRBD1. Trimming removed 4 bases from V and 1 base from J; junction bases left unmatched: 4. CDR3 length: 14 amino acids. Per germline, CDR1 SGHRS and CDR2 YFSETQ. CDR3 in amino acids: CASSRTGGNTEAFF. CDR3 DNA sequence: TGCGCCAGCAGCCGGACAGGAGGGAACACTGAAGCTTTCTTT.

The chain links TRBV30 to TRBJ2-6; D possibly matches TRBD1 or TRBD2 (5 bases each). Germline V CDR1 and CDR2: GTSNPN, SVGIG (reference sequence). The CDR3 runs to 18 residues. Trimming pared 2 bases from V and 4 bases from J, leaving 21 bases between. In DNA, the CDR3 is TGTGCCTGGAGTTCGTCGGCTGGGGGAAGACTGGGGGCCAACGTCCTGACTTTC. It translates to CAWSSSAGGRLGANVLTF.

The count of this clone is one. The chain carries TRBV14 and TRBJ1-1; D ambiguous. Germline-derived CDR1 and CDR2 are SGHDN and FVKESK. The CDR3 loop spans 13 amino acids. Trimming pared 4 bases from V and 10 bases from J, leaving 16 bases between. The CDR3 region is CASSPAPRVGAFF. The CDR3 DNA sequence: TGTGCCAGCAGCCCAGCCCCTCGGGTGGGAGCTTTCTTT.

V usage is TRBV27 and J usage is TRBJ2-7; 9 nucleotides line up with TRBD2. J was trimmed by 5 bases and V by 4 bases; bases with no gene match: 12. The CDR3 has 16 amino acids. CDR1 and CDR2 from the germline V gene are MNHEY and SMNVEV (reference sequence). The DNA for the CDR3 is TGTGCCAGCAGTTCTTACGGAGCGGGAGGTCTCGACGAGCAGTACTTC. This gives the protein CASSSYGAGGLDEQYF.

This clone was detected a few times. The chain recombines TRBV2 with TRBJ1-2, with D unresolved. Trimming left V 2 bases short and J 9 bases short, with 10 bases between. This CDR3 comprises 12 residues. From germline, CDR1 is SNHLY and CDR2 FYNNEI. In nucleotides, the CDR3 is TGTGCCAGCAGTGAACCCATTGGACGCTACACCTTC. Protein sequence: CASSEPIGRYTF.

This clone came up a few times. In DNA, the CDR3 is TGTGCCAGCTCACCAGTAGGAACAGGGGGCCCCTACGAGCAGTACTTC. Residues: CASSPVGTGGPYEQYF. The rearrangement uses TRBV18 and TRBJ2-7, with 9 bases matching TRBD1. CDR1 is KGHSH and CDR2 is LQKENI in the germline V gene. This CDR3 spans 16 amino acids. Trimming at V came to 2 bases and at J to 2 bases, leaving 7 bases not matched to a gene.

The V gene is TRBV5-1, the J gene TRBJ2-5; TRBD2 aligns across 10 bases. The end of the DNA fits TRBJ2-7 better, so the J call may be wrong. Germline values: CDR1 SGHRS, CDR2 YFSETQ. The CDR3 runs 14 residues. In DNA form, the CDR3 reads TGCGCCAGCAGCTTGAGCGGGAGGGCCCCCGAGCAGTACTTC. This gives the protein CASSLSGRAPEQYF.

This rearrangement joins TRBV6-5 to TRBJ2-7, with TRBD2 identical over 11 bases. Looked up from germline, CDR1 is MNHEY and CDR2 is SVGAGI. The CDR3 spans 15 residues. The ends lost 7 bases at V and 5 bases at J; junction bases unmatched: 10. For the CDR3, the DNA is TGTGCCAGCACCCCAACTAGCGGGAGTATCGACGAGCAGTACTTC. This sequence encodes CASTPTSGSIDEQYF.

V is TRBV7-9 and J is TRBJ2-3; 10 positions agree with TRBD2. CDR1 SEHNR and CDR2 FQNEAQ come from the germline V gene (reference sequence). The V gene end was trimmed by 1 base and the J gene end by 5 bases; junction bases not matched to a gene: 6. The CDR3 is made up of 16 amino acids. The CDR3 sequence: CASSLGLAGDGDTQYF. The CDR3 DNA sequence: TGTGCCAGCAGCTTAGGCCTAGCGGGAGATGGAGATACGCAGTATTTT.

The chain has TRBV2 and TRBJ1-5, with 7 bases identical to TRBD1. With 2 bases clipped from V and 8 bases from J, the junction kept 9 bases outside the gene matches. The CDR3 covers 15 residues. Germline CDR1 and CDR2: SNHLY and FYNNEI. In nucleotides, the CDR3 is TGTGCCAGCAGTGAAAGGGCGACAGGGACGGAGCCCCAGCATTTT. Amino acid sequence: CASSERATGTEPQHF. Variable domain in full (rest from reference TRBV2 and TRBJ1-5): EPEVTQTPSHQVTQMGQEVILRCVPISNHLYFYWYRQILGQKVEFLVSFYNNEISEKSEIFDDQFSVERPDGSNFTLKIRSTKLEDSAMYFCASSERATGTEPQHFGDGTRLSIL.

This rearrangement joins TRBV10-3 to TRBJ1-1; D might be TRBD1 (5 bases). The V gene lost 6 bases and the J gene lost 4 bases, with 12 bases spanning the gap. Germline CDR1 reads ENHRY; CDR2 reads SYGVKD. The CDR3 is 13 amino acids. CDR3 sequence reads: CAIRLTGGTEAFF. The CDR3 bases are TGTGCCATCAGGTTAACCGGGGGCACTGAAGCTTTCTTT.

CDR3 residues: CATSRTRLEARAYEQYF. As DNA, the CDR3 is TGTGCCACCAGCAGAACCCGGCTTGAGGCGAGAGCCTACGAGCAGTACTTC. This sequence joins TRBV15 and TRBJ2-7; D is unclear. Trimming cost V 2 bases and J 2 bases, with 19 bases left between them. The CDR3 runs 17 residues. CDR1 LNHNV and CDR2 YYDKDF come from the germline V gene (reference sequence).

This clone has only a few counts. This chain joins TRBV2 and TRBJ1-5; D possibly corresponds to TRBD1 (6 bases). Trimming stripped 3 bases from V and 3 bases from J, with 12 bases between. Germline lookup yields CDR1 SNHLY and CDR2 FYNNEI. The CDR3 covers 15 residues. The CDR3 DNA sequence: TGTGCCAGCAGTGATTGGGGGCTTGACAATCAGCCCCAGCATTTT. Protein sequence: CASSDWGLDNQPQHF.

The chain combines TRBV5-1 with TRBJ1-4; 10 nucleotides line up with TRBD1. From germline, CDR1 is SGHRS and CDR2 YFSETQ. V lost 5 bases to trimming and J lost 8 bases; unmatched junction nucleotides: 6. This CDR3 has 14 residues. CDR3 in DNA: TGCGCCAGCAGGCGACAGGGGGCGGGCGAAAAACTGTTTTTT. Residues: CASRRQGAGEKLFF.